The following is a T cell receptor (beta chain) sequence with its context. No cognate antigen has been identified for it. Base qualities are not at hand, and no much larger clone is one base apart. TCRbeta CDR3 regions were amplified from genomic DNA by means of the immunoSEQ Assay, a bias-controlled multiplex PCR. The paper's processing steps were these. Nucleated cell counts per sample were estimated from amplification of reference gene primers within the assay. To quantify the absolute abundance of each unique TCRbeta CDR3 rearrangement, sequence reads were collapsed and filtered. For each sample, productive Simpson clonality was calculated as the square root of Simpson's diversity index across productive rearrangements. The table comes from immuneACCESS by way of TCRdb, which keeps in-frame sequences with V and J called. Part of the clones is missing from these tables; in studies checked, under half for an unresolved V gene and the rest for unknown reasons. Clone size and the V and J calls come from that table; the DNA yielded D and trimming. The sample records fewer than 500,000 clones, around 90% of which are singletons. Together, the top ten hold less than 0.95% of the sample.

The data were obtained in a study of blood T cell repertoires in COVID-19 (dated by TCRdb to the early 2020s). Some background on the complete study: Samples covering the acute and convalescent phases of COVID-19 were provided by collaborators in the United States, Italy and Spain. Deeply sampled blood TCRbeta repertoires from subjects exposed to, actively infected with, or recovered from COVID-19 were included in the dataset. Where HLA class I and class II types were available, the types were taken from metadata supplied by the sample provider, not from assay-based typing. The sample metadata nearly always contained a de-identified subject ID, COVID-19 status, age in years and sex. The repertoires were made available in a free public database intended to serve as a resource for research on the immune response to SARS-CoV-2. The material from the prospective study consisted of cDNA or gDNA derived from T cells, B-cell-depleted T cells, or PBMCs. Samples were obtained from the ongoing ImmuneRACE study (first 160 participants) and from about 1,300 subjects provided by 6 global collaborators. Results the study describes overall, beyond this receptor: The amount of clinical and demographic metadata varied by source and participant and was provided uncurated.

In Seattle, one collaborating source enrolled patients while the infection was active and tracked those patients longitudinally over the course of disease. The collaborating institutions used their own protocols to collect whole blood in K2EDTA tubes. For TCRbeta analysis, collaborator samples were shipped as frozen whole blood, as isolated PBMCs, or as DNA extracted from either sample type. The CDR3 runs 13 amino acids, cysteine and phenylalanine included. Only the CDR3 region is kept as DNA, spanning 39 bases read in frame from base 1. V sheds 7 bases and J sheds 5 bases, leaving 14 bases between their ends. For CDR1 and CDR2, the germline V gene (reference sequence) lists WNHNN and SYGVQD.

The receptor was derived from a man between 18 and 29 years old with COVID-19, enrolled during active disease. Sequenced input: peripheral blood. Here the chain combines TRBV10-1 and TRBJ1-1; the D gene identity is not certain. This receptor carries the CDR3 CASTPRLGTEAFF. The nucleotide sequence reads as follows: TGCGCCAGCACGCCCAGGTTAGGAACTGAAGCTTTCTTT.